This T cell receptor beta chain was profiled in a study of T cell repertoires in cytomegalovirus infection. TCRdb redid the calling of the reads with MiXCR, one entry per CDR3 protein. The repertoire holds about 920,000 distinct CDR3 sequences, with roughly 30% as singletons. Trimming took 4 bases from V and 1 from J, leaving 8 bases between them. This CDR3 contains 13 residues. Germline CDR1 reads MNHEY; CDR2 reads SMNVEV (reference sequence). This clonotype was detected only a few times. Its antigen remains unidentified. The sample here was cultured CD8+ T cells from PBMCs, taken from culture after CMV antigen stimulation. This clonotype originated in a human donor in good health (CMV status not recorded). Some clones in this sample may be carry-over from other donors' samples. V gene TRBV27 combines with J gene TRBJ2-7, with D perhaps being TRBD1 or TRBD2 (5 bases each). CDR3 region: CASSWDGSYEQYF. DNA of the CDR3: TGTGCCAGCAGTTGGGACGGTTCCTACGAGCAGTACTTC.